This entry lists 30 T cell receptor beta chains sequenced from one sample in a study of shared clonotypes between healthy human individuals. Only in-frame clones appear in the TCRdb table, and some are missing; sequencing was by immunoSEQ multiplex PCR. The sample holds about 120,000 clones, about 67% seen once. The sample was memory CD8+ T cells sorted from blood. The subset is: CD45RO+ cells pooled with CCR7-negative TemRA cells. These receptors originate from a woman in her 30s in good health.

CDR3 in amino acids: CASSAWTDYDNEQFF. DNA for the CDR3: TGTGCCAGCAGCGCGTGGACAGACTATGACAATGAGCAGTTCTTC. V gene TRBV9 combines with J gene TRBJ2-1, with D possibly being TRBD1 (6 bases). The CDR3 is made up of 15 amino acids. Trimming removed 3 bases from V and 5 bases from J, with 15 bases in between. Per germline, CDR1 SGDLS and CDR2 YYNGEE.

The rearrangement uses TRBV11-2 and TRBJ2-7; D might be TRBD2 (5 bases). The V gene's germline CDR1 is SGHAT and CDR2 FQNNGV. This CDR3 is 13 amino acids long. The V end was cut by 6 bases, the J end by 7 bases, with 16 bases between. CDR3 coding DNA: TGTGCCAGCAGTTCCGGACTTCTCGGGGAGCAGTACTTC. This gives the protein CASSSGLLGEQYF.

The table lists this clone with a count of one. The chain recombines TRBV11-3 with TRBJ2-5, with D maybe TRBD2 (5 bases). The DNA end lines up better with TRBJ2-7; the J call may be wrong. Germline V gene sequence: CDR1 SGHNT, CDR2 YENEEA. The CDR3 is 16 residues long. The CDR3 loop is CASSLDRGEGIDEQYF. The CDR3 coding sequence is TGTGCCAGCAGCTTAGATCGGGGAGAAGGGATCGACGAGCAGTACTTC.

In this sample, this clone turned up a few times. The chain recombines TRBV10-3 with TRBJ1-1; the D gene is possibly TRBD1 (5 bases). Germline CDR1 and CDR2: ENHRY and SYGVKD. This CDR3 comprises 14 residues. The germline V and J ends were trimmed by 4 bases and 5 bases, with 14 bases remaining between them. The CDR3 nucleotides read TGTGCCATCAGTGGAGTGGGGGAGACGACTGAAGCTTTCTTT. It is translated as CAISGVGETTEAFF.

The V and J genes are TRBV28 and TRBJ2-3, with 8 nucleotides matching TRBD2. The V gene end was trimmed by 3 bases and the J gene end by 1 base; junction bases not matched to a gene: 3. Germline V gene lookup returns CDR1 MDHEN and CDR2 SYDVKM. This CDR3 comprises 15 residues. The CDR3 bases are TGTGCCAGCAGTTTGGGGCGGGAGGGCACAGATACGCAGTATTTT. Its translation is CASSLGREGTDTQYF.

This chain joins TRBV27 and TRBJ2-1, with no clear D. The CDR3 consists of 16 residues. Trimming pared 5 bases from V and 0 bases from J, leaving 14 bases between. CDR1 and CDR2 (germline): MNHEY, SMNVEV (reference sequence). CDR3 amino acids: CASSTNGVSSYNEQFF. The CDR3 DNA reads as TGTGCCAGCAGTACAAATGGAGTAAGCTCCTACAATGAGCAGTTCTTC.

With respect to this clone: At the DNA level, this CDR3 is encoded by other sequences in the same sample as well. In DNA form, the CDR3 reads TGTGCCAGCAGCTTAGATCGGTCTAACTATGGCTACACCTTC. It codes for CASSLDRSNYGYTF. The rearrangement links TRBV11-2 to TRBJ1-2; the D is unclear. CDR3 length: 14 residues. Deletions cut 0 bases from V and 0 bases from J, with 5 bases between. Germline V gives CDR1 SGHAT, CDR2 FQNNGV.

The rearrangement joins TRBV2 to TRBJ2-7; TRBD1 aligns across 9 bases. CDR3 size: 13 residues. Looked up from germline, CDR1 is SNHLY and CDR2 is FYNNEI. J was trimmed by 4 bases and V by 7 bases; bases with no gene match: 5. Here the CDR3 reads CASTGTGWYEQYF. For the CDR3, the DNA is TGTGCCAGCACTGGGACAGGGTGGTACGAGCAGTACTTC.

V gene TRBV27 combines with J gene TRBJ2-3, with D possibly matching TRBD1 (6 bases). The ends were cut back, 4 bases at V and 0 bases at J, with 14 bases in the middle. The CDR3 runs to 16 residues. Germline CDR1 is MNHEY and CDR2 is SMNVEV (reference sequence). CDR3 in amino acids: CASSSTTGPSTDTQYF. The CDR3 coding sequence is TGTGCCAGCAGTTCGACGACAGGACCGAGCACAGATACGCAGTATTTT.

V usage is TRBV6-1 and J usage is TRBJ1-5, with D possibly being TRBD1 (6 bases). The ends were cut back, 2 bases at V and 6 bases at J, with 14 bases in the middle. CDR3 length equals 15 residues. Germline lookup yields CDR1 MNHNS and CDR2 SASEGT. The CDR3 sequence is CASSESKGGGQPQHF. CDR3 in DNA: TGTGCCAGCAGTGAATCGAAGGGGGGAGGTCAGCCCCAGCATTTT.

V and J are TRBV6-4 and TRBJ2-3; a weak D match, TRBD2 (5 bases). V lost 2 bases and J 2 bases, leaving 8 bases between the germline ends. This CDR3 has 14 amino acids. Germline CDR1 reads MRHNA; CDR2 reads SNTAGT. The CDR3 region is CASSDSRDTDTQYF. The CDR3 coding sequence is TGTGCCAGCAGTGACAGCCGGGACACAGATACGCAGTATTTT.

The gene calls are TRBV14 and TRBJ2-7, with D tentatively TRBD1 (5 bases). Germline-derived CDR1 and CDR2 are SGHDN and FVKESK. This CDR3 contains 14 residues. Trimming took 0 bases from V and 4 from J, leaving 10 bases between them. The CDR3 DNA is TGTGCCAGCAGCCAAGAACCGGACAAGTACGAGCAGTACTTC. It is translated as CASSQEPDKYEQYF.

In this sample, this clone turned up once. The rearrangement joins TRBV27 to TRBJ2-7, with D possibly being TRBD1 (7 bases). Germline CDR1 is MNHEY and CDR2 is SMNVEV (reference sequence). Trimming removed 8 bases from V and 2 bases from J, with 13 bases in between. The CDR3 contains 13 residues. The CDR3 coding sequence is TGTGCCAGCTCAGGGGGGACAGCCTACGAGCAGTACTTC. Its translation: CASSGGTAYEQYF.

A few counts support this clone. The DNA is omitted, as the CDR3 cannot be located on it reliably, and the CDR3 follows TCRdb's listing. The rearrangement joins TRBV6-6 to TRBJ2-1; TRBD2 is taken as the D call from the table, unchecked against the DNA. The CDR3 length is 16 residues, termini included. Germline loops: CDR1 MNHNY, CDR2 SVGAGI (reference sequence). CDR3 residues: CASSDSSRDFGNEQFF.

A few counts support this clone. V and J are TRBV4-2 and TRBJ2-5; 12 nucleotides line up with TRBD2. The trim removed 3 bases at V and 5 bases at J, leaving 10 bases unmatched. The CDR3 consists of 17 residues. The V gene's germline CDR1 is LGHNA and CDR2 YNFKEQ. The CDR3, as DNA: TGTGCCAGCAGCCACCGGACACTAGCGGGAGGTAATGAGACCCAGTACTTC. Amino acid sequence: CASSHRTLAGGNETQYF.

The gene calls are TRBV5-5 and TRBJ1-1; possible D gene TRBD1, 6 bases. The germline gives CDR1 SGHKS, CDR2 YYEKEE (reference sequence). This CDR3 spans 11 amino acids. Trimming left V 4 bases short and J 7 bases short, with 8 bases between. CDR3 nucleotides: TGTGCCAGCAGCGTGGACAGTGAAGCTTTCTTT. Its protein is CASSVDSEAFF.

This clone was picked up a small number of times. The chain couples TRBV4-1 to TRBJ1-1; 7 bases are shared with TRBD1. The length of the CDR3 is 14 residues. The germline V gene encodes CDR1 MGHRA and CDR2 YSYEKL. Unmatched junction bases numbered 6, after V lost 0 bases and J lost 8 bases. CDR3 residues: CASSQEGGQEEAFF. As DNA, the CDR3 is TGCGCCAGCAGCCAAGAGGGAGGACAGGAGGAAGCTTTCTTT.

The table lists this clone with many counts. The V gene is TRBV25-1, the J gene TRBJ2-7; no definite D call. The V and J ends lost 3 bases and 0 bases respectively, with 3 bases between them. Germline V gene sequence: CDR1 MGHDK, CDR2 SYGVNS. This CDR3 comprises 12 residues. The CDR3 is CASSDPSYEQYF. CDR3 DNA sequence: TGTGCCAGCAGTGATCCCTCCTACGAGCAGTACTTC.

Of note for this clone: The junction departs from the called germline gene at one end, perhaps through a read error. V gene TRBV2 combines with J gene TRBJ2-7; D is possibly TRBD2 (5 bases). CDR3 length: 12 amino acids. CDR1 and CDR2 from the germline V gene are SNHLY and FYNNEI. The CDR3 bases are TGTGCCAGCAGTGAAATGCGGGTGGGTTGGGGCTTC. It encodes CASSEMRVGWGF.

V is TRBV5-1 and J is TRBJ1-1; TRBD1 might be the D (5 bases). The germline V gene encodes CDR1 SGHRS and CDR2 YFSETQ. The CDR3 contains 16 residues. V was pared by 0 bases and J by 2 bases, with 14 bases between. CDR3 region: CASSLDSSGYNTEAFF. CDR3 DNA sequence: TGCGCCAGCAGCTTGGACAGCTCAGGGTACAACACTGAAGCTTTCTTT.

In its sample, this clone was seen a few times. The chain combines TRBV5-6 with TRBJ2-7, with D perhaps matching TRBD1 (5 bases). The CDR3 has 14 residues. V lost 0 bases and J lost 1, with 8 bases in between. Germline V gene lookup returns CDR1 SGHDT and CDR2 YYEEEE. CDR3 amino acids: CASSLGRASYEQYF. In DNA form, the CDR3 reads TGTGCCAGCAGCTTGGGCAGGGCTTCCTACGAGCAGTACTTC.

This clone was seen a single time. The V call is TRBV7-9, the J call TRBJ2-7, with unresolved D. V dropped 1 base and J dropped 6 bases, with 10 bases sitting between them. Germline V gives CDR1 SEHNR, CDR2 FQNEAQ (reference sequence). The CDR3 totals 13 residues. The CDR3 bases are TGTGCCAGCAGCTTAGTGGGCGGCCCCGAGCAGTACTTC. It translates to CASSLVGGPEQYF.

The chain employs TRBV19 and TRBJ1-1; D not resolved. In germline, CDR1 is LNHDA, CDR2 SQIVND (reference sequence). The CDR3 consists of 14 residues. Trimming stripped 3 bases from V and 4 bases from J, with 12 bases between. The DNA for the CDR3 is TGTGCCAGTAGTATCATACGGGAGGGCACTGAAGCTTTCTTT. Its translation is CASSIIREGTEAFF.

V usage is TRBV25-1 and J usage is TRBJ2-3; TRBD2 aligns across 10 bases. This CDR3 has 15 amino acids. Germline values: CDR1 MGHDK, CDR2 SYGVNS. Trimming cost V 5 bases and J 4 bases; bases outside gene matches: 6. The DNA for the CDR3 is TGTGCCAGCAGTCCTCAGCGGGAGGGCGCAGATACGCAGTATTTT. Translating gives CASSPQREGADTQYF.

This clone was detected ten times or more. The genes are TRBV7-9 and TRBJ1-5; a possible D gene is TRBD1 (6 bases). Germline V gene data show CDR1 as SEHNR and CDR2 as FQNEAQ (reference sequence). The CDR3 has 16 amino acids. The ends were cut back, 3 bases at V and 6 bases at J, with 18 bases in the middle. CDR3 sequence (DNA): TGTGCCAGCAGCTTGGGTTGGGCAGGGGCGCCTCAGCCCCAGCATTTT. It yields the protein CASSLGWAGAPQPQHF.

The V gene is TRBV7-6, the J gene TRBJ2-7, with 10 bases fitting TRBD1. V was pared by 1 base and J by 7 bases, with 7 bases of the junction left unmatched. The germline V gene encodes CDR1 SGHVS and CDR2 FNYEAQ. The CDR3 is 15 residues long. CDR3 amino acids: CASSLGGTGAGEQYF. CDR3 bases: TGTGCCAGCAGCTTAGGCGGGACAGGGGCGGGGGAGCAGTACTTC.

In this sample, this clone is medium-sized (0.01 to 0.1%). The gene calls are TRBV5-6 and TRBJ1-1; D gene ambiguous. Germline CDR1 SGHDT, CDR2 YYEEEE. Trimming removed 8 bases at V and 1 base at J, with 21 bases between. CDR3 length: 16 amino acids. This chain's CDR3 is CASISRLQVTNTEAFF. DNA of the CDR3: TGTGCCAGTATCTCACGTCTTCAGGTGACGAACACTGAAGCTTTCTTT.

The chain has TRBV7-7 and TRBJ2-5; 10 nucleotides line up with TRBD1. CDR1 and CDR2 from the germline V gene are SSHAT and FNYEAQ (reference sequence). The CDR3 sequence is 14 residues long. The junction had 1 base not matched to a gene; V was cut back by 3 bases and J by 3 bases. CDR3 sequence reads: CASSFGTGEETQYF. The CDR3 DNA reads TGTGCCAGCAGCTTCGGGACAGGGGAAGAGACCCAGTACTTC.

The chain joins TRBV7-9 to TRBJ2-7; D ambiguous. The CDR3 spans 11 residues. V was shortened by 1 base and J by 11 bases, with 9 bases between the two germline ends. The germline gives CDR1 SEHNR, CDR2 FQNEAQ (reference sequence). The CDR3 DNA follows: TGTGCCAGCAGCTTAGGGAATGAGGAGTACTTC. It yields the protein CASSLGNEEYF.

V gene TRBV28 combines with J gene TRBJ2-7; maybe TRBD2 (5 bases). Germline CDR1 MDHEN, CDR2 SYDVKM. Trimming stripped 6 bases from V and 6 bases from J, with 18 bases between. CDR3 length equals 14 residues. The CDR3 loop reads CASSQVRPGGEQYF. CDR3 DNA: TGTGCCAGCAGCCAAGTCCGACCCGGAGGCGAGCAGTACTTC.